A selection of T cell receptor beta chains follows, all from one sample in a study of blood T cells in healthy people across ages. Via MiXCR, TCRdb re-called the 5' RACE reads, giving one row per CDR3 protein. Among about 680,000 distinct CDR3 sequences, roughly 49% were seen once, and the ten largest hold approximately 32%. Sequenced sample: blood. The receptors stem from a woman aged 55-69 years in good health. The CDR3 runs from the conserved cysteine through the conserved F or W. The order of the fields is J gene, D gene, clone size, V gene, CDR3 DNA, CDR3 protein. D genes are given only for firm matches. Rows give clone size only sometimes, using once, few, many, or a class for an expanded clone.

j_gene: TRBJ2-7
d_gene: TRBD2
abundance: -
v_gene: TRBV30
CDR3nt: TGTGGGGCTAGCGGGAGGGCCGGTTCTAAGTACGAGCAGTACTTC
CDR3aa: CGASGRAGSKYEQYF

j_gene: TRBJ2-7
d_gene: TRBD2
abundance: -
v_gene: TRBV6-2/TRBV6-3
CDR3nt: TGTGCCGGCAGTTCATCTCGGGAGGGATATGAGCAGTACTTC
CDR3aa: CAGSSSREGYEQYF

j_gene: TRBJ1-2
d_gene: TRBD1
abundance: few
v_gene: TRBV30
CDR3nt: TGTGCCTGGAGTCCGACAGGGTCTGGCTACACCTTC
CDR3aa: CAWSPTGSGYTF

j_gene: TRBJ2-3
d_gene: -
abundance: few
v_gene: TRBV11-3
CDR3nt: TGTGCCAGCAGCCCTCGGAGTCAGGATACGCAGTATTTT
CDR3aa: CASSPRSQDTQYF

j_gene: TRBJ1-1
d_gene: -
abundance: -
v_gene: TRBV7-9
CDR3nt: TGTGCCAGCAGCTTTTCAGGGGAGACTGAAGCTTTCTTT
CDR3aa: CASSFSGETEAFF

j_gene: TRBJ2-1
d_gene: TRBD2
abundance: many
v_gene: TRBV7-2
CDR3nt: TGTGCCAGCAGCTTAGCAGAAGGGAGGGCCCCTTACAATGAGCAGTTCTTC
CDR3aa: CASSLAEGRAPYNEQFF

j_gene: TRBJ1-2
d_gene: TRBD1
abundance: few
v_gene: TRBV20-1
CDR3nt: TGCAGTGCTATCGGGACAGGGAATTATGGCTACACCTTC
CDR3aa: CSAIGTGNYGYTF

j_gene: TRBJ2-5
d_gene: TRBD2
abundance: many
v_gene: TRBV11-3
CDR3nt: TGTGCCAGCAGCCGAGCAGGGCGGGGGGAGACCCAGTACTTC
CDR3aa: CASSRAGRGETQYF

j_gene: TRBJ1-2
d_gene: -
abundance: few
v_gene: TRBV20-1
CDR3nt: TGCAGTGCCTTACCCTTTAACTATGGCTACACCTTC
CDR3aa: CSALPFNYGYTF

j_gene: TRBJ1-1
d_gene: TRBD1
abundance: -
v_gene: TRBV29-1
CDR3nt: TGCAGCGCCAAACAGGGGACGAACACTGAAGCTTTCTTT
CDR3aa: CSAKQGTNTEAFF

j_gene: TRBJ2-5
d_gene: TRBD2
abundance: -
v_gene: TRBV12-3/TRBV12-4
CDR3nt: TGTGCCAGCGGGAGGGCTGTACAAGAGACCCAGTACTTC
CDR3aa: CASGRAVQETQYF

j_gene: TRBJ2-3
d_gene: -
abundance: many
v_gene: TRBV5-1
CDR3nt: TGTGCCAGCAGCTTAGCTAGCACAGATACGCAGTATTTT
CDR3aa: CASSLASTDTQYF

j_gene: TRBJ2-5
d_gene: -
abundance: many
v_gene: TRBV11-3
CDR3nt: TGTGCCAGCAGCCGGGGACTTTTTGAGACCCAGTACTTC
CDR3aa: CASSRGLFETQYF

j_gene: TRBJ2-5
d_gene: -
abundance: few
v_gene: TRBV6-9
CDR3nt: TGTGCCAGCAGTTCCGATATAGCGGAAGGACCTAAAGAGACCCAGTACTTC
CDR3aa: CASSSDIAEGPKETQYF

j_gene: TRBJ2-3
d_gene: TRBD2
abundance: -
v_gene: TRBV7-2
CDR3nt: TGTGCCAGCAGCCCCCTTCCCCTAGCGGGAGGGACTATCGATACGCAGTATTTT
CDR3aa: CASSPLPLAGGTIDTQYF

j_gene: TRBJ2-1
d_gene: TRBD1
abundance: -
v_gene: TRBV2
CDR3nt: TGTGCCAGCAGTGAAAATCCAGGGGGCAATGAGCAGTTCTTC
CDR3aa: CASSENPGGNEQFF

j_gene: TRBJ2-7
d_gene: -
abundance: -
v_gene: TRBV20-1
CDR3nt: TGCAGTGCTAGAATCTCTAGCTACGAGCAGTACTTC
CDR3aa: CSARISSYEQYF

j_gene: TRBJ1-1
d_gene: -
abundance: -
v_gene: TRBV28
CDR3nt: TGTGCCAGCAGCCCCCCCGGGGGGAGGGAAGCTTTCTTT
CDR3aa: CASSPPGGREAFF

j_gene: TRBJ2-3
d_gene: TRBD1
abundance: few
v_gene: TRBV20-1
CDR3nt: TGCAGTGCTAGAGCCCCGGGACAGGAAAGCACAGATACGCAGTATTTT
CDR3aa: CSARAPGQESTDTQYF

j_gene: TRBJ2-1
d_gene: -
abundance: few
v_gene: TRBV29-1
CDR3nt: TGCAGCGTTGAAGGTCCCCTTCCCTACAATGAGCAGTTCTTC
CDR3aa: CSVEGPLPYNEQFF

j_gene: TRBJ2-3
d_gene: TRBD1
abundance: -
v_gene: TRBV24-1
CDR3nt: TGTGCCACCAGTGATAGGGGGACAGGGGCAGATACGCAGTATTTT
CDR3aa: CATSDRGTGADTQYF

j_gene: TRBJ2-3
d_gene: TRBD2
abundance: few
v_gene: TRBV7-2
CDR3nt: TGTGCCAGCAGCTACCAAGGACTAGCTACGCAGTATTTT
CDR3aa: CASSYQGLATQYF

j_gene: TRBJ2-3
d_gene: TRBD2
abundance: -
v_gene: TRBV20-1
CDR3nt: TGCAGTGCTAGTGTAGCGGGAGCCCCCCGGGATACGCAGTATTTT
CDR3aa: CSASVAGAPRDTQYF

j_gene: TRBJ2-7
d_gene: -
abundance: -
v_gene: TRBV28
CDR3nt: TGTGCCAGCAGTATCGGACAGTCCTACGAGCAGTACTTC
CDR3aa: CASSIGQSYEQYF

j_gene: TRBJ2-5
d_gene: -
abundance: -
v_gene: TRBV10-3
CDR3nt: TGTGCCATCAGTGGGTCGAACAGGCAAGAGACCCAGTACTTC
CDR3aa: CAISGSNRQETQYF

j_gene: TRBJ2-5
d_gene: -
abundance: once
v_gene: TRBV27
CDR3nt: TGTGCCAGCAGTTTAGGCCAGGGCGCGTTCCCAGAGACCCAGTACTTC
CDR3aa: CASSLGQGAFPETQYF

j_gene: TRBJ2-7
d_gene: TRBD2
abundance: -
v_gene: TRBV7-2
CDR3nt: TGTGCCAGCAGCTTAAGAGCGGGAGTAGGCGAGCAGTACTTC
CDR3aa: CASSLRAGVGEQYF

j_gene: TRBJ1-6
d_gene: TRBD1
abundance: -
v_gene: TRBV14
CDR3nt: TGTGCCAGCAGCCGATTACAGGGGCCGCTTTCACCCCTCCACTTT
CDR3aa: CASSRLQGPLSPLHF

j_gene: TRBJ1-1
d_gene: -
abundance: once
v_gene: TRBV3-1
CDR3nt: TGTGCCAGCAGCCCCGTCGGTCCCGAATCCGGCAGGGAAGCTTTCTTT
CDR3aa: CASSPVGPESGREAFF

j_gene: TRBJ2-3
d_gene: -
abundance: -
v_gene: TRBV7-2
CDR3nt: TGTGCCAGCAGCTTAGGGGTTGCAGGATCGGCAGATACGCAGTATTTT
CDR3aa: CASSLGVAGSADTQYF

j_gene: TRBJ1-2
d_gene: -
abundance: -
v_gene: TRBV2
CDR3nt: TGTGCCAGCAGTGAAGCAGGGACCGCCGTTTATGGCTACACCTTC
CDR3aa: CASSEAGTAVYGYTF

j_gene: TRBJ1-5
d_gene: -
abundance: many
v_gene: TRBV4-2
CDR3nt: TGTGCCAGCAGCCAATTTTTGTCCCAGCCCCAGCATTTT
CDR3aa: CASSQFLSQPQHF

j_gene: TRBJ2-5
d_gene: -
abundance: few
v_gene: TRBV7-2
CDR3nt: TGTGCCAGCAGCTTATGGGTCGGGGAGACCCAGTACTTC
CDR3aa: CASSLWVGETQYF

j_gene: TRBJ1-6
d_gene: TRBD1
abundance: once
v_gene: TRBV27
CDR3nt: TGTGCCAGCAGTCTCCAGGGGGCGGGTGGTTCACCCCTCCACTTT
CDR3aa: CASSLQGAGGSPLHF

j_gene: TRBJ2-1
d_gene: -
abundance: -
v_gene: TRBV5-4
CDR3nt: TGTGCCAGCCGGCTGTGGTCCTACAATGAGCAGTTCTTC
CDR3aa: CASRLWSYNEQFF

j_gene: TRBJ2-7
d_gene: -
abundance: -
v_gene: TRBV20-1
CDR3nt: TGCAGTGCCCCCTCTAGCGCCTCCTACGAGCAGTACTTC
CDR3aa: CSAPSSASYEQYF

j_gene: TRBJ2-3
d_gene: TRBD2
abundance: -
v_gene: TRBV20-1
CDR3nt: TGCAGTGCTAGATGGCGGGAGGGTGATACGCAGTATTTT
CDR3aa: CSARWREGDTQYF

j_gene: TRBJ1-1
d_gene: -
abundance: -
v_gene: TRBV20-1
CDR3nt: TGCAGTGCTAGAGATTCCCGGGCCCTACTAAACACTGAAGCTTTCTTT
CDR3aa: CSARDSRALLNTEAFF

j_gene: TRBJ1-1
d_gene: TRBD1
abundance: -
v_gene: TRBV20-1
CDR3nt: TGCAGTGCTAGAGATCGGACAGGGCGAGCGAACACTGAAGCTTTCTTT
CDR3aa: CSARDRTGRANTEAFF

j_gene: TRBJ2-1
d_gene: TRBD2
abundance: once
v_gene: TRBV20-1
CDR3nt: TGCAGTGCTCGGAGCGGGAGCTGGGTCAATGAGCAGTTCTTC
CDR3aa: CSARSGSWVNEQFF

j_gene: TRBJ2-1
d_gene: -
abundance: -
v_gene: TRBV4-2
CDR3nt: TGTGCCAGCAGCCAAGGGACGGGACTCCAAGAGACCCAGTTCTTC
CDR3aa: CASSQGTGLQETQFF

j_gene: TRBJ2-3
d_gene: -
abundance: -
v_gene: TRBV28
CDR3nt: TGTGCCAGCAGTTCCGTCCCTGATGCAGATACGCAGTATTTT
CDR3aa: CASSSVPDADTQYF

j_gene: TRBJ1-4
d_gene: -
abundance: -
v_gene: TRBV20-1
CDR3nt: TGCAGTGTAGGCCGTGCGGGGCTCTCCCCAAATGAAAAACTGTTTTTT
CDR3aa: CSVGRAGLSPNEKLFF

j_gene: TRBJ2-7
d_gene: TRBD2
abundance: few
v_gene: TRBV4-1
CDR3nt: TGCGCCAGCAGCCAGGGACTAGATCCGGGATATACGCCCTACGAGCAGTACTTC
CDR3aa: CASSQGLDPGYTPYEQYF

j_gene: TRBJ2-1
d_gene: -
abundance: -
v_gene: TRBV27
CDR3nt: TGTGCCAGCAGTCCGGTCCAGGGGAATGAGCAGTTCTTC
CDR3aa: CASSPVQGNEQFF

j_gene: TRBJ1-1
d_gene: -
abundance: -
v_gene: TRBV5-5
CDR3nt: TGTGCCAGCAGCTGGAGGGCGGGGATGAACACTGAAGCTTTCTTT
CDR3aa: CASSWRAGMNTEAFF

j_gene: TRBJ2-4
d_gene: -
abundance: few
v_gene: TRBV10-3
CDR3nt: TGTGCCATCAGTGAGTTGCAGGGGAACATTCAGTACTTC
CDR3aa: CAISELQGNIQYF